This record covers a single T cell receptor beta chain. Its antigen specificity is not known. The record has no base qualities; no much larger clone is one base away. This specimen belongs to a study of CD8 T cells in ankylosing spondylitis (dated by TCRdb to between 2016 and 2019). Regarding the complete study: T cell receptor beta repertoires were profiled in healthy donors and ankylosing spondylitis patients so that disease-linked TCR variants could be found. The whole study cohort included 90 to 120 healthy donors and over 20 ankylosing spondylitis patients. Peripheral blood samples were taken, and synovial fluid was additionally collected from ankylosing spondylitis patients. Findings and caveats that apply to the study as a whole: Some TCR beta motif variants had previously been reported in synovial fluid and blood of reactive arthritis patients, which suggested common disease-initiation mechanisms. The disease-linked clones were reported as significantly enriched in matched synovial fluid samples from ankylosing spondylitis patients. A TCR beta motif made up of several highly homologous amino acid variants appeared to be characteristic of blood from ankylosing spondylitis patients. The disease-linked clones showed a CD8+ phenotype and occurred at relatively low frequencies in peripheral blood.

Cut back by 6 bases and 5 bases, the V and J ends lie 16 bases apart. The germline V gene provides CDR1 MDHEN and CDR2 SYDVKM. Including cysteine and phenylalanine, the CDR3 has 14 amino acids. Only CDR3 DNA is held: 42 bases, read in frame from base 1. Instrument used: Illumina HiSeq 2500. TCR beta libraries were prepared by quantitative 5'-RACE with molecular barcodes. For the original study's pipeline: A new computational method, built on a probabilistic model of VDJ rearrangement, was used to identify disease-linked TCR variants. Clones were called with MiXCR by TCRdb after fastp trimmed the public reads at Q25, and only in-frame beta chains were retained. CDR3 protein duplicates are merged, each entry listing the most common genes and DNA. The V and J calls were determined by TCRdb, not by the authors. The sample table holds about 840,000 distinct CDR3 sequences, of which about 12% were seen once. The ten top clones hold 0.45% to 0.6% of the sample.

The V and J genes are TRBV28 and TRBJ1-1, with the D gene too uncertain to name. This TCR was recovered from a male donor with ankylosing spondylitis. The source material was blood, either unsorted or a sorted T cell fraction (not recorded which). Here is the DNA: TGTGCCAGCAGCTCGGGCAGGCACAATACTGAAGCTTTCTTT. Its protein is CASSSGRHNTEAFF.